This T cell receptor (beta chain) was recorded in a study of cytomegalovirus exposure and HLA in healthy donors. The study, taken as a whole, reports: By a later analysis, the bulk of CMV-associated TCR beta chains appeared HLA-restricted. Fewer N-insertions than the approximately 700-donor mean were reportedly shown by an Asian-associated ancestry cluster in a later analysis. With later analysis, a missense DCLRE1C variant became linked to TCR beta V- and J-gene trimming.

On this clone itself: Antigen: not known.

J was trimmed by 5 bases and V by 7 bases; bases with no gene match: 13. The V gene's germline CDR1 is MNHNY and CDR2 SVGAGI (reference sequence). There are 15 residues in the CDR3. With 60 Vbeta and 13 Jbeta primers, the PCR was carried out. The assay was immunoSEQ multiplex PCR, and TCRdb's table has in-frame clones only and misses some. The sample has some 180,000 clones, roughly 68% seen once. This chain joins TRBV6-6 and TRBJ1-2; TRBD1 agrees at 7 bases. Sequenced sample: PBMCs. The source of this sequence is a woman in her thirties in good health and CMV-seronegative. CDR3 loop: CASTLASTGRYGYTF. CDR3 coding DNA: TGTGCCAGCACCCTAGCCTCGACAGGGCGATATGGCTACACCTTC.